This TCR beta chain comes out of a study of T cells in Graves' hyperthyroidism and ophthalmopathy. The study's findings and limits: Also found in blood were most expanded thyroid clonotypes above 0.001.

The CDR3 length is 18 residues. Per the germline V gene, CDR1 is MGHRA and CDR2 is YSYEKL. Amplification yielded TCR beta CDR3 regions, with RNA transcripts as the source. HTBI primers were employed in a first-round RT-PCR of the TCR CDR3. TCRdb called the multiplex PCR reads again in MiXCR, with one record for every CDR3 protein. The sample lists around 620,000 distinct CDR3 sequences; just over 45% were seen once. Regarding this clonotype: The antigen remains undetermined. A read error may account for a junction end that differs from germline.

The sequence came from an adult woman with Graves' disease, either hyperthyroidism or ophthalmopathy (not recorded which). The chain combines TRBV4-1 with TRBJ1-1, with TRBD1 matching over 10 bases. Sequencing used peripheral blood or thyroid tissue (not recorded which). In DNA, the CDR3 is TGTGCCAGCAGCCAAGCTGGCCGGACAGGGGGGCTCAACACTGAAGCTTTCTTT. Its translation is CASSQAGRTGGLNTEAFF.